Shown below are 16 T cell receptor beta chains from a single sample sequenced in a study of CD8 T cells in Susac syndrome. Random hexamers were used to reverse transcribe roughly 0.45 to 1 ug of RNA. TCRdb redid the calling of the immunoSEQ multiplex PCR reads with MiXCR, one entry per CDR3 protein. Among about 430,000 distinct CDR3 sequences listed, 75% to 90% were seen once. Sequenced material: CD8+ T cells from PBMCs. These receptors all stem from a human donor with multiple sclerosis.

The rearrangement uses TRBV30 and TRBJ1-1; D gene ambiguous. Trimming shortened V by 2 bases and J by 4 bases, and 14 bases separated the two germline ends. This CDR3 spans 14 amino acids. CDR1 is GTSNPN and CDR2 is SVGIG in the germline V gene (reference sequence). The CDR3 loop is CAWSPLGGPTEAFF. As DNA, the CDR3 is TGTGCCTGGAGTCCCCTGGGAGGGCCCACTGAAGCTTTCTTT.

J is TRBJ2-7 and V is TRBV3-1, with 7 bases fitting TRBD1. The V and J ends lost 4 bases and 0 bases, in that order; junction bases with no gene match: 9. Germline assignment: CDR1 LGHDT and CDR2 YNNKEL (reference sequence). This CDR3 has 16 residues. In DNA form, the CDR3 reads TGTGCCAGCAGCCCAGGGGTAGGGGACAGCTCCTACGAGCAGTACTTC. It codes for CASSPGVGDSSYEQYF.

The gene calls are TRBV5-1 and TRBJ1-1; 10 bases are a match to TRBD1. The CDR3 loop spans 15 amino acids. Per the germline V gene, CDR1 is SGHRS and CDR2 is YFSETQ. With V trimmed by 7 bases and J by 3 bases, 9 bases remained unmatched. As DNA, the CDR3 is TGCGCCAGCGCGACAGGGACAGGGGTAGACACTGAAGCTTTCTTT. Translated, it gives CASATGTGVDTEAFF.

J is TRBJ2-7 and V is TRBV10-1; perhaps D is TRBD1 or TRBD2 (5 bases each). Germline CDR1 reads WNHNN; CDR2 reads SYGVQD (reference sequence). This CDR3 is 14 amino acids long. Trimming removed 5 bases at V and 5 bases at J, with 16 bases between. CDR3 coding DNA: TGCGCCAGCAGTCAATCCGGGACCGTGGACGAGCAGTACTTC. Translating gives CASSQSGTVDEQYF.

The chain is built from TRBV2 and TRBJ1-2, with a weak D call TRBD1 (5 bases). The CDR3 runs to 17 residues. Germline lookup yields CDR1 SNHLY and CDR2 FYNNEI. The V end lost 0 bases, the J end lost 7 bases, and 21 bases lay between the germline ends. For the CDR3, the DNA is TGTGCCAGCAGTGAAGCGCTTCTTTTCTGGCAGGGTGGTGGCTACACCTTC. Its translation: CASSEALLFWQGGGYTF.

This clonotype was observed once. V usage is TRBV20-1 and J usage is TRBJ1-2; no firm D call. In germline, CDR1 is DFQATT, CDR2 SNEGSKA (reference sequence). The length of the CDR3 is 15 residues. V was pared by 0 bases and J by 8 bases, with 19 bases between. CDR3 in amino acids: CSARDGAVSPYGYTF. The DNA for the CDR3 is TGCAGTGCTAGAGACGGCGCGGTATCCCCCTACGGCTACACCTTC.

The genes are TRBV27 and TRBJ1-1; no firm D call. CDR3 size: 15 residues. V lost 3 bases to trimming and J lost 4 bases, with 15 bases between them. Germline V gene data show CDR1 as MNHEY and CDR2 as SMNVEV (reference sequence). CDR3 in amino acids: CASSLVGDGGTEAFF. CDR3 DNA sequence: TGTGCCAGCAGTTTGGTTGGGGATGGAGGCACTGAAGCTTTCTTT.

V is TRBV2 and J is TRBJ2-7; 10 bases match TRBD1. Germline V gene lookup returns CDR1 SNHLY and CDR2 FYNNEI. The V gene end was trimmed by 2 bases and the J gene end by 3 bases; junction bases not matched to a gene: 7. There are 16 residues in the CDR3. The CDR3 loop is CASSETGTGDFYEQYF. The CDR3 DNA reads as TGTGCCAGCAGTGAAACTGGGACAGGGGATTTCTACGAGCAGTACTTC.

This clonotype appeared once. The V gene is TRBV7-9, the J gene TRBJ2-7; the D gene is possibly TRBD1 (5 bases). This CDR3 spans 13 amino acids. Germline loops: CDR1 SEHNR, CDR2 FQNEAQ (reference sequence). The V and J ends lost 5 bases and 3 bases respectively, with 11 bases between them. In nucleotides, the CDR3 is TGTGCCAGCAGCCCCGACAGAAACTACGAGCAGTACTTC. It encodes CASSPDRNYEQYF.

This rearrangement joins TRBV6-5 to TRBJ2-7, with 7 bases lining up with TRBD2. The CDR3 length is 15 residues. CDR1 is MNHEY and CDR2 is SVGAGI in the germline V gene. With 2 bases clipped from V and 2 bases from J, the junction kept 6 bases outside the gene matches. The CDR3, as DNA: TGTGCCAGCAGTTACGGGGGGGTTGGAACCTACGAGCAGTACTTC. Translation gives CASSYGGVGTYEQYF.

Only one count was recorded for this clonotype. The chain carries TRBV7-6 and TRBJ2-1; D remains unclear. CDR1 is SGHVS and CDR2 is FNYEAQ in the germline V gene. V gave up 5 bases and J gave up 8 bases, with 13 bases separating them. CDR3 length equals 13 residues. CDR3 coding DNA: TGTGCCAGCAGCCCGAGTAACGACGATGAGCAGTTCTTC. Translated: CASSPSNDDEQFF.

This clonotype occurred a few times. This chain connects TRBV11-3 to TRBJ2-1, with D maybe TRBD2 (5 bases). Trimming stripped 3 bases from V and 3 bases from J, with 6 bases between. This CDR3 is built from 13 residues. The germline V gene encodes CDR1 SGHNT and CDR2 YENEEA. The CDR3 reads CASSLRDYNEQFF. The DNA of the CDR3 is TGTGCCAGCAGCTTGAGGGACTACAATGAGCAGTTCTTC. The whole variable domain, remainder taken from reference TRBV11-3 and TRBJ2-1, is EAGVVQSPRYKIIEKKQPVAFWCNPISGHNTLYWYLQNLGQGPELLIRYENEEAVDDSQLPKDRFSAERLKGVDSTLKIQPAELGDSAVYLCASSLRDYNEQFFGPGTRLTVL.

The chain links TRBV9 to TRBJ2-1; D gene ambiguous. There are 12 residues in the CDR3. Germline V gene sequence: CDR1 SGDLS, CDR2 YYNGEE. V gave up 5 bases and J gave up 10 bases, with 13 bases separating them. The CDR3 DNA follows: TGTGCCAGCAGTGAGGACCCCCCAGAGCAGTTCTTC. Translated, it gives CASSEDPPEQFF.

The V call is TRBV4-1, the J call TRBJ2-1, with 9 bases lining up with TRBD1. The CDR3 totals 15 residues. Germline CDR1 reads MGHRA; CDR2 reads YSYEKL. V lost 2 bases, J lost 8 bases, and 7 bases stayed unmatched. DNA for the CDR3: TGCGCCAGCAGCCAACCGGGACAGGGTAGCCATGAGCAGTTCTTC. Amino acids: CASSQPGQGSHEQFF.

The chain links TRBV30 to TRBJ1-1; a weak D match, TRBD1 (6 bases). Germline values: CDR1 GTSNPN, CDR2 SVGIG (reference sequence). Trimming left V 0 bases short and J 8 bases short, with 13 bases between. The CDR3 length is 13 residues. This CDR3 is CAWSVADSLEAFF. CDR3 nucleotide sequence: TGTGCCTGGAGTGTTGCGGACAGCTTAGAAGCTTTCTTT.

J is TRBJ2-1 and V is TRBV30; possible D gene TRBD1, 5 bases. CDR1 and CDR2 from the germline V gene are GTSNPN and SVGIG (reference sequence). There are 16 residues in the CDR3. Trimming cost V 0 bases and J 7 bases, with 19 bases left between them. CDR3 DNA: TGTGCCTGGAGTGTACAAACAGGACCAAGGCGGAATGAGCAGTTCTTC. As protein: CAWSVQTGPRRNEQFF.